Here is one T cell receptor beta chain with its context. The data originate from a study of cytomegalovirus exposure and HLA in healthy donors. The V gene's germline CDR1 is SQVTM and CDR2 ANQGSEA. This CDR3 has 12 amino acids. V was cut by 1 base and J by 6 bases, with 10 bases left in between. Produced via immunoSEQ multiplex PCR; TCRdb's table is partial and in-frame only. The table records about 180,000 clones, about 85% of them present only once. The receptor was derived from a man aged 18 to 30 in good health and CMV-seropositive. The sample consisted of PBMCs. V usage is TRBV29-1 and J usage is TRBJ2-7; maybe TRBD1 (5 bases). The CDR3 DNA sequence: TGCAGCGTTGAAGTCAGGGCTCGCGAGCAGTACTTC. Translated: CSVEVRAREQYF.